The sequence of this TCR beta chain was determined in a study of tumor-infiltrating lymphocytes in primary liver carcinoma. Regarding the study as a whole: Since the samples were bulk and unsorted, the CD4+ and CD8+ repertoires were not compared.

The CDR3 is 17 amino acids. In germline, CDR1 is MGHRA, CDR2 YSYEKL. The ends were cut back, 4 bases at V and 5 bases at J, with 22 bases in the middle. With respect to this clonotype: No antigen is known for it.

The authors made TCR beta cDNA from approximately 500 ng total RNA with a constant-region primer. Slightly modified ARM-PCR served as the procedure for the TCR beta libraries. These libraries came from three rounds of nested multiplex PCR. The study ran its first two PCR rounds for around 10 cycles each, using TRBV1-TRBV30 forward primers and a C-beta reverse primer. MiXCR, run by TCRdb on the multiplex PCR reads, gives a single entry per CDR3 protein. The sample lists some 200,000 distinct CDR3 sequences; approximately 64% were seen once. Extraction also yielded germline DNA, while blood RNA was obtained from unsorted whole blood.

Sequencing was done on a sample of peripheral blood. The chain employs TRBV4-1 and TRBJ2-3; D possibly corresponds to TRBD2 (6 bases). The clonotype originates from a woman aged 60-75 years with primary liver carcinoma and hepatitis B virus infection. For the CDR3, the DNA is TGCGCCAGCAGCCCCGGATGGCAGGGAGGACTTGGAGATACGCAGTATTTT. As protein: CASSPGWQGGLGDTQYF.